These 8 T cell receptor beta chains came from one sample sequenced in a study of beta chain features in type 1 diabetes. The whole isolated RNA underwent reverse transcription, so sequencing captured expressed TCRB transcripts. TCRdb's copy holds only in-frame clones and misses some; the assay was immunoSEQ multiplex PCR. The table has under 150,000 clones, 7% to 10% seen once. Study-wide results and limits: Type 1 diabetes patients had moderately but significantly shorter TCRB CDR3s in all four CD4+ subsets.

These receptors' antigens are unknown. Source material: central memory CD4+ T cells from blood. The receptors were gathered from a man aged 25-40 years with type 1 diabetes.

This clone occurred a few times. V is TRBV29-1 and J is TRBJ2-3, with 14 positions matching TRBD2. The V gene end was trimmed by 7 bases and the J gene end by 6 bases; junction bases not matched to a gene: 0. Per the germline V gene, CDR1 is SQVTM and CDR2 is ANQGSEA. This CDR3 is 12 amino acids long. The CDR3 here is CSGLAGGDTQYF. CDR3 nucleotides: TGCAGCGGACTAGCGGGGGGGGATACGCAGTATTTT.

The chain couples TRBV19 to TRBJ2-1; D gene uncertain. CDR1 and CDR2 (germline): LNHDA, SQIVND (reference sequence). There are 11 residues in the CDR3. Trimming took 9 bases from V and 3 from J, leaving 6 bases between them. CDR3 DNA sequence: TGTGCCAGCGGGTACTACAATGAGCAGTTCTTC. Its translation: CASGYYNEQFF.

This clone has just a few counts. The genes are TRBV30 and TRBJ1-2, with D unresolved. Germline CDR1 reads GTSNPN; CDR2 reads SVGIG (reference sequence). Trimming took 4 bases from V and 4 from J, leaving 10 bases between them. CDR3 length: 12 residues. CDR3 protein: CAWTGYGYGYTF. The CDR3 DNA reads as TGTGCCTGGACGGGGTACGGCTATGGCTACACCTTC.

The chain uses TRBV6-1 and TRBJ2-7; D is unresolved. CDR3 length: 13 residues. Trimming shortened V by 7 bases and J by 3 bases, and 13 bases separated the two germline ends. Per the germline V gene, CDR1 is MNHNS and CDR2 is SASEGT. The CDR3 reads CASNDQAHYEQYF. CDR3 bases: TGTGCCAGCAACGATCAGGCCCACTACGAGCAGTACTTC.

In its sample, this clone was seen a few times. The chain joins TRBV29-1 to TRBJ2-5; tentative D call: TRBD2 (7 bases). This CDR3 is built from 12 residues. Germline loops: CDR1 SQVTM, CDR2 ANQGSEA. Trimming cost V 5 bases and J 4 bases, with 11 bases left between them. In nucleotides, the CDR3 is TGCAGCGTTTCGGGGGGCGGAGAGACCCAGTACTTC. Protein product: CSVSGGGETQYF.

This clone was seen a handful of times. The rearrangement joins TRBV28 to TRBJ1-4; 7 positions match TRBD1. The CDR3 runs 17 residues. V was clipped by 6 bases and J by 5 bases; unmatched bases: 15. The germline V gene encodes CDR1 MDHEN and CDR2 SYDVKM. The CDR3: CASSQRSHGTVNEKLFF. The CDR3 bases are TGTGCCAGCAGCCAACGAAGTCACGGGACAGTCAATGAAAAACTGTTTTTT.

This clone was counted between two and nine times. This chain connects TRBV15 to TRBJ2-2; 13 positions match TRBD2. From germline, CDR1 is LNHNV and CDR2 YYDKDF (reference sequence). CDR3 length: 18 residues. Trimming took 3 bases from V and 0 from J; bases not matched to a gene: 4. DNA of the CDR3: TGTGCCACCAGCAGGGCAGGACTAGCGGGGGCGAACACCGGGGAGCTGTTTTTT. Translation gives CATSRAGLAGANTGELFF.

This clone came up a few times. The chain carries TRBV2 and TRBJ2-7; 8 nucleotides match TRBD2. The germline CDR1 and CDR2 sequences are SNHLY and FYNNEI. The CDR3 consists of 14 residues. V was pared by 7 bases and J by 3 bases, with 8 bases of the junction left unmatched. The CDR3 nucleotides are TGTGCCAGCACCGACGGGGGGGAGGACTACGAGCAGTACTTC. Protein: CASTDGGEDYEQYF. Drawing the rest from reference TRBV2 and TRBJ2-7, the complete variable domain is EPEVTQTPSHQVTQMGQEVILRCVPISNHLYFYWYRQILGQKVEFLVSFYNNEISEKSEIFDDQFSVERPDGSNFTLKIRSTKLEDSAMYFCASTDGGEDYEQYFGPGTRLTVT.